Shown below are 2 T cell receptor beta chains from a single sample sequenced in a study of OX40 agonist ivuxolimab in advanced cancers. Libraries were constructed by the immunoSEQ multiplex PCR assay. TCRdb stores this immuneACCESS table with in-frame sequences only. Part of the clones is absent; in the studies checked, under half of the shortfall reflects unresolved V genes, and no reason is known for the rest. This sample comprises approximately 14,000 clones, about 60% of them detected only once. Around 7.7% of the sample is taken by the ten largest. The sample consisted of CD4+ or CD8+ T cells sorted from blood, taken in a trial of the OX40 agonist ivuxolimab. The receptor source for this set is an adult with an advanced solid tumor such as melanoma, head and neck, liver or kidney cancer.

This clone was seen a handful of times. V gene TRBV29-1 combines with J gene TRBJ1-3; D is unresolved. The germline V and J ends were trimmed by 2 bases and 0 bases, with 5 bases remaining between them. Looked up from germline, CDR1 is SQVTM and CDR2 is ANQGSEA. The CDR3 sequence is 13 residues long. CDR3 sequence (DNA): TGCAGCGTTGAACCGAACTCTGGAAACACCATATATTTT. Translated: CSVEPNSGNTIYF.

The rearrangement links TRBV6-5 to TRBJ2-1, with 8 bases aligning to TRBD2. V lost 0 bases, J lost 9 bases, and 7 bases stayed unmatched. The CDR3 consists of 15 residues. CDR1 and CDR2 (germline): MNHEY, SVGAGI. CDR3 protein: CASSYSIAGNLEQFF. The CDR3 DNA sequence: TGTGCCAGCAGTTACTCGATAGCGGGGAATCTTGAGCAGTTCTTC.